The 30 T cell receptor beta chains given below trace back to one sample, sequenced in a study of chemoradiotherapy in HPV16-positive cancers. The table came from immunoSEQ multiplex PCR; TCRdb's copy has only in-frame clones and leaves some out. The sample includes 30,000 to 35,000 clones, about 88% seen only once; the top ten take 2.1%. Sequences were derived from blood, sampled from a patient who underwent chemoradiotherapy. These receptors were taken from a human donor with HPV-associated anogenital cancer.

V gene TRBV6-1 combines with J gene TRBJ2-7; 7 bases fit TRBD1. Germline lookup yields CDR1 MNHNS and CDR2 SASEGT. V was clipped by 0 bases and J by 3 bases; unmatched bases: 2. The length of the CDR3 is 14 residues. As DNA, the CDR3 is TGTGCCAGCAGTGAAGCCCAGGGGGACTACGAGCAGTACTTC. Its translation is CASSEAQGDYEQYF.

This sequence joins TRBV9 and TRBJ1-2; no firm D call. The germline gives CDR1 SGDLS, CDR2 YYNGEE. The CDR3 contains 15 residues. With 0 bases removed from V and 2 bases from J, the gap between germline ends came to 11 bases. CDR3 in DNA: TGTGCCAGCAGCGTAGATATGGTATTAAACTATGGCTACACCTTC. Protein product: CASSVDMVLNYGYTF.

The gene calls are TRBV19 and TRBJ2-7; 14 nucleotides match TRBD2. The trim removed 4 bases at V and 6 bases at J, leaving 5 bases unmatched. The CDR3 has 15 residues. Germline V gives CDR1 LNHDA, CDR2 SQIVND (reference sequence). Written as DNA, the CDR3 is TGTGCCAGTAGTACGACTAGCGGGGGGGCCACCGAGCAGTACTTC. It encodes CASSTTSGGATEQYF.

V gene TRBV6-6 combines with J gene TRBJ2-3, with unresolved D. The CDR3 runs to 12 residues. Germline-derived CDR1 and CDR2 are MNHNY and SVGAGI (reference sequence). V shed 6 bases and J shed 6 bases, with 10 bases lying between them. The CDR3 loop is CASSQERDTQYF. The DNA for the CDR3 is TGTGCCAGCAGCCAGGAACGCGATACGCAGTATTTT.

The CDR3 coding sequence is TGTGCCACCTTAGACTTTTCTTTCTCCTACGAGCAGTACTTC. Its translation: CATLDFSFSYEQYF. The V and J genes are TRBV6-1 and TRBJ2-7; no clear D gene. This CDR3 has 14 residues. V lost 10 bases and J 0 bases, leaving 16 bases between the germline ends. Germline V CDR1 and CDR2: MNHNS, SASEGT.

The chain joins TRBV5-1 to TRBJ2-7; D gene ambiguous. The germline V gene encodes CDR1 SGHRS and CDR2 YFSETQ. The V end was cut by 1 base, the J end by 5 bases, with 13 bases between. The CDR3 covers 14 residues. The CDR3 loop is CASSLNFGQNEQYF. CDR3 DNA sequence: TGCGCCAGCAGCTTGAATTTCGGGCAAAACGAGCAGTACTTC. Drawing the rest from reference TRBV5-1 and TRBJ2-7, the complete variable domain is KAGVTQTPRYLIKTRGQQVTLSCSPISGHRSVSWYQQTPGQGLQFLFEYFSETQRNKGNFPGRFSGRQFSNSRSEMNVSTLELGDSALYLCASSLNFGQNEQYFGPGTRLTVT.

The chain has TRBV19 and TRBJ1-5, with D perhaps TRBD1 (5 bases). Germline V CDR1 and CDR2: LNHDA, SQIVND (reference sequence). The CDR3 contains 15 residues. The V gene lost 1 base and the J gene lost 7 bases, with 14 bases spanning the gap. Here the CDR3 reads CASSIGDSAPQPQHF. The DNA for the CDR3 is TGTGCCAGTAGTATAGGCGACAGTGCCCCGCAGCCCCAGCATTTT.

The CDR3 region has the DNA TGTGCCAGCAGCTTAGTGGGAGATACGCAGTATTTT. It yields the protein CASSLVGDTQYF. The J gene is TRBJ2-3, the V gene TRBV11-2; D unresolved. The V end was cut by 1 base, the J end by 5 bases, with 4 bases between. From germline, CDR1 is SGHAT and CDR2 FQNNGV. The CDR3 is 12 residues long.

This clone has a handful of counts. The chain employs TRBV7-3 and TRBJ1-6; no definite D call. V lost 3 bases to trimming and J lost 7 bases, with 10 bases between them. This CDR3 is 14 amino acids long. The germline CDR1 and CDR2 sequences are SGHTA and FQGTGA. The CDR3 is CASSFSDGNSPLHF. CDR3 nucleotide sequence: TGTGCCAGCAGCTTCTCGGACGGCAATTCACCCCTCCACTTT.

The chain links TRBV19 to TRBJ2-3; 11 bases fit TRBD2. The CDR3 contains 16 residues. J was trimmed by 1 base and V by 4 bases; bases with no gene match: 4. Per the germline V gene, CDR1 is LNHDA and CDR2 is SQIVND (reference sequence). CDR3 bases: TGTGCCAGTAGTACCTTACTAGCGGGGGGCACAGATACGCAGTATTTT. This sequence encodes CASSTLLAGGTDTQYF.

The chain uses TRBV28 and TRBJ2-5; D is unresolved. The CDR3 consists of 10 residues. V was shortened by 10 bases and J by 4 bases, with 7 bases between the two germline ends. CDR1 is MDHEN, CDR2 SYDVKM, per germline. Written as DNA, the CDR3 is TGTGCCACTTCACTAGAGACCCAGTACTTC. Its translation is CATSLETQYF.

CDR3 coding DNA: TGTGCCAGTAGTATTGGCGAGGGGCGCGGCTATGGCTACACCTTC. Residues: CASSIGEGRGYGYTF. The chain carries TRBV19 and TRBJ1-2, with a tentative D call TRBD1 (5 bases). There are 15 residues in the CDR3. V was pared by 3 bases and J by 4 bases, with 15 bases between. CDR1 LNHDA and CDR2 SQIVND come from the germline V gene (reference sequence).

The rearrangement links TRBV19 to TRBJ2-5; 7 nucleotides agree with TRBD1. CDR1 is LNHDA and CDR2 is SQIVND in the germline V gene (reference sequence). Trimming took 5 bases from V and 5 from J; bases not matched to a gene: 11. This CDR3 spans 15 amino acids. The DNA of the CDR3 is TGTGCCAGTAGTCCCGGGACAGTGAGGATCGAGACCCAGTACTTC. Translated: CASSPGTVRIETQYF.

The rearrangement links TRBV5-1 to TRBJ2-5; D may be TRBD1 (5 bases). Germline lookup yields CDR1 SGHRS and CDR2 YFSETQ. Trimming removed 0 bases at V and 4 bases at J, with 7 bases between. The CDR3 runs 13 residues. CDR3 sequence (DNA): TGCGCCAGCAGCTTGGGACAGAGAGAGACCCAGTACTTC. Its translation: CASSLGQRETQYF.

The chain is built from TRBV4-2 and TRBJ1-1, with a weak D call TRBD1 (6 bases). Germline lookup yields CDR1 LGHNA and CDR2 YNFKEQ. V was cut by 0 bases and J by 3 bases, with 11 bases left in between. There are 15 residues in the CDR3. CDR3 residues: CASSQERTEYTEAFF. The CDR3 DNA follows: TGTGCCAGCAGCCAAGAAAGGACAGAATACACTGAAGCTTTCTTT.

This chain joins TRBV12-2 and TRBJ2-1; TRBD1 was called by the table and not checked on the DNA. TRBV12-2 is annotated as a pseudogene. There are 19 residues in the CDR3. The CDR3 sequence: CASRLAPSFQGLSYNEQFF. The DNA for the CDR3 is TGTGCAAGTCGCTTAGCACCATCGTTTCAGGGGCTGTCCTACAATGAGCAGTTCTTC.

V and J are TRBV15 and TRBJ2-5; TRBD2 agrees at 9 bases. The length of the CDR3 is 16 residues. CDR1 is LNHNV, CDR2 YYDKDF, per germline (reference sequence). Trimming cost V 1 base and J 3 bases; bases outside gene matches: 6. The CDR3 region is CATSRVSSGAKETQYF. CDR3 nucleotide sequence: TGTGCCACCAGCAGAGTGTCTAGCGGGGCAAAAGAGACCCAGTACTTC.

The CDR3 protein is CASSSGTTNNEQFF. In nucleotides, the CDR3 is TGTGCCAGCAGTTCCGGGACAACGAACAATGAGCAGTTCTTC. The chain has TRBV27 and TRBJ2-1; tentative D call: TRBD1 (6 bases). The CDR3 contains 14 residues. CDR1 and CDR2 (germline): MNHEY, SMNVEV (reference sequence). The V end lost 4 bases, the J end lost 5 bases, and 12 bases lay between the germline ends.

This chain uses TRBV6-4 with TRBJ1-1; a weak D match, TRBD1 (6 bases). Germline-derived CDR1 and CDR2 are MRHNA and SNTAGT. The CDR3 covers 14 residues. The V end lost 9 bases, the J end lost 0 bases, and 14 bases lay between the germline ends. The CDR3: CASRSQGLNTEAFF. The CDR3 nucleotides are TGTGCCAGTCGGTCGCAGGGGCTGAACACTGAAGCTTTCTTT.

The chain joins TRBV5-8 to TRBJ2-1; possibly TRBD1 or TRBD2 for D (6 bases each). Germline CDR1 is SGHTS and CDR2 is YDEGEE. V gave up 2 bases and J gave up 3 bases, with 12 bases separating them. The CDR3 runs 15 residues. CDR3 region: CASSLQGGSYNEQFF. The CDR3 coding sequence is TGTGCCAGCAGCTTACAGGGAGGCAGCTACAATGAGCAGTTCTTC.

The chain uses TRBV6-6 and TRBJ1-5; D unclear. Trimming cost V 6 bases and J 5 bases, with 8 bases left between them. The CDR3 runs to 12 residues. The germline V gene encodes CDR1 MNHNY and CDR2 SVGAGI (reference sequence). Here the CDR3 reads CASSASDQPQHF. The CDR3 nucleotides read TGTGCCAGCAGCGCCAGCGATCAGCCCCAGCATTTT.

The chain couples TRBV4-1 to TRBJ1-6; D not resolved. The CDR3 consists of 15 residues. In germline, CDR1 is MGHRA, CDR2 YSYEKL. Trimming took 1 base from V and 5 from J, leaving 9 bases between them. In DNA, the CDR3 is TGCGCCAGCAGCCAAGGATACGGGGATAATTCACCCCTCCACTTT. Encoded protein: CASSQGYGDNSPLHF.

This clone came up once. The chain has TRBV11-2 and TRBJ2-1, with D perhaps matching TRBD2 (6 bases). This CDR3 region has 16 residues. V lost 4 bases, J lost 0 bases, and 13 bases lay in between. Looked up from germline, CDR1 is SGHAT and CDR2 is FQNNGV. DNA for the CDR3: TGTGCCAGCAGCTCCCAGGAGGGGAGCTCCTACAATGAGCAGTTCTTC. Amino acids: CASSSQEGSSYNEQFF.

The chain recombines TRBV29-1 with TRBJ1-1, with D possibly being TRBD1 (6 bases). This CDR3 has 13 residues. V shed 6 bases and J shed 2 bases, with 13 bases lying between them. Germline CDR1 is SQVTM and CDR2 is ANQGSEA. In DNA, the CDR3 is TGCAGCGTGGCGGGGGCCCGAAACACTGAAGCTTTCTTT. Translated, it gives CSVAGARNTEAFF.

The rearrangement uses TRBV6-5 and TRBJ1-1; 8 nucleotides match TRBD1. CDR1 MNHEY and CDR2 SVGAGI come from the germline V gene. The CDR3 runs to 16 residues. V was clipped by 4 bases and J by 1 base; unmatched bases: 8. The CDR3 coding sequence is TGTGCCAGCAGTTCGACCCAGGGGGCAGCGAACACTGAAGCTTTCTTT. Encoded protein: CASSSTQGAANTEAFF.

The CDR3 sequence is CASSPSGTEVYNEQFF. For the CDR3, the DNA is TGTGCCAGCTCACCATCCGGGACAGAAGTCTACAATGAGCAGTTCTTC. V gene TRBV18 combines with J gene TRBJ2-1; TRBD1 agrees at 7 bases. The junction had 7 bases not matched to a gene; V was cut back by 2 bases and J by 3 bases. Germline values: CDR1 KGHSH, CDR2 LQKENI. The CDR3 has 16 residues.

The CDR3 DNA is TGTGCCAGCTCACCATCTTTAGGGGTCGAGCAGTACTTC. As protein: CASSPSLGVEQYF. The chain combines TRBV18 with TRBJ2-7, with a possible D match to TRBD1 (5 bases). Trimming shortened V by 2 bases and J by 6 bases, and 11 bases separated the two germline ends. In germline, CDR1 is KGHSH, CDR2 LQKENI. This CDR3 has 13 residues.

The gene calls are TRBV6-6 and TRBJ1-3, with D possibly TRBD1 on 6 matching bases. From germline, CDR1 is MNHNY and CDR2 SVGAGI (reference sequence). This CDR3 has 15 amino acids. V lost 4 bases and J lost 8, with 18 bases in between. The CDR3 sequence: CASSSLGGGGDTIYF. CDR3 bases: TGTGCCAGCAGTTCTCTAGGAGGGGGGGGAGACACCATATATTTT.

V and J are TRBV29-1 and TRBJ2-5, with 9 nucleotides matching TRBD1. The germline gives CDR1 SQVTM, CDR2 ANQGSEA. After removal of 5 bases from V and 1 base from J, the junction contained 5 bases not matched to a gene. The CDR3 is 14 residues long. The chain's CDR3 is CSVYRGPSQETQYF. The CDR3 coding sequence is TGCAGCGTTTACAGGGGGCCGTCCCAAGAGACCCAGTACTTC.

This chain's CDR3 is CAISDKDHEQFF. The CDR3 region has the DNA TGTGCCATCAGTGATAAGGACCATGAGCAGTTCTTC. The chain joins TRBV10-3 to TRBJ2-1; D call uncertain. V was cut by 3 bases and J by 8 bases, with 8 bases left in between. The germline V gene encodes CDR1 ENHRY and CDR2 SYGVKD. This CDR3 is 12 amino acids long.